The 32 T cell receptor beta chains below all came from one sample that was sequenced in a study of T cells in localized non-small cell lung cancer. The repertoire was sequenced with immunoSEQ multiplex PCR; TCRdb's copy has only in-frame clones and lacks some. The repertoire consists of about 25,000 clones, with less than 90% occurring once and the leading ten covering over 12%. Source: peripheral blood, taken before any cancer treatment. The source of these receptors is a female donor at least 60 years old with stage I lung adenocarcinoma.

The genes are TRBV11-2 and TRBJ1-3, with a tentative D call TRBD1 (5 bases). V was clipped by 5 bases and J by 2 bases, with 16 bases between them. Germline V gene sequence: CDR1 SGHAT, CDR2 FQNNGV. This CDR3 spans 16 amino acids. CDR3: CASSPAEGRAGNTIYF. CDR3 bases: TGTGCCAGCAGCCCGGCGGAAGGCAGGGCTGGAAACACCATATATTTT.

CDR3 loop: CASSYTTGTGDQPQHF. The CDR3 DNA reads as TGTGCCAGCAGTTACACCACCGGGACAGGGGACCAGCCCCAGCATTTT. This rearrangement joins TRBV6-6 to TRBJ1-5, with 10 bases that match TRBD1. Germline trimming cut 2 bases from V and 7 bases from J; bases unmatched to any gene: 8. Germline V gene data show CDR1 as MNHNY and CDR2 as SVGAGI (reference sequence). The CDR3 extends over 16 amino acids.

The chain combines TRBV7-2 with TRBJ2-2, with 15 bases aligning to TRBD2. The trim removed 5 bases at V and 4 bases at J, leaving 8 bases unmatched. The CDR3 runs to 18 residues. Looked up from germline, CDR1 is SGHTA and CDR2 is FQGNSA. The CDR3 reads CASSKGLAGGLSTGELFF. CDR3 nucleotide sequence: TGTGCCAGCAGCAAGGGACTAGCGGGGGGCCTTAGCACCGGGGAGCTGTTTTTT.

V usage is TRBV2 and J usage is TRBJ2-6; D might be TRBD1 (6 bases). From germline, CDR1 is SNHLY and CDR2 FYNNEI. The CDR3 is 15 residues long. V was shortened by 4 bases and J by 2 bases, with 9 bases between the two germline ends. The CDR3 reads CASSVEGAGANVLTF. The CDR3 bases are TGTGCCAGCAGTGTCGAGGGGGCTGGGGCCAACGTCCTGACTTTC.

The chain combines TRBV2 with TRBJ2-1, with D hard to call. Germline values: CDR1 SNHLY, CDR2 FYNNEI. V lost 4 bases and J lost 4, with 8 bases in between. This CDR3 comprises 13 residues. The CDR3 nucleotides read TGTGCCAGCAGTGGAGAATCTTACAATGAGCAGTTCTTC. Protein product: CASSGESYNEQFF.

The chain combines TRBV28 with TRBJ1-2; 9 nucleotides match TRBD1. This CDR3 has 14 residues. Germline CDR1 and CDR2: MDHEN and SYDVKM. Germline trimming cut 5 bases from V and 7 bases from J; bases unmatched to any gene: 8. The CDR3 nucleotides are TGTGCCAGCAGTGCAAAGACAGGGGGAGGTGGCTACACCTTC. It is translated as CASSAKTGGGGYTF.

This chain connects TRBV7-6 to TRBJ1-6; no reliable D call. Germline V gene data show CDR1 as SGHVS and CDR2 as FNYEAQ. This CDR3 comprises 14 residues. The germline V and J ends were trimmed by 5 bases and 9 bases, with 14 bases remaining between them. The CDR3 loop reads CASSDPGAGSPLHF. CDR3 DNA: TGTGCCAGCAGCGACCCAGGCGCTGGTTCACCCCTCCACTTT.

J is TRBJ1-5 and V is TRBV30, with TRBD1 matching 8 bases. The germline gives CDR1 GTSNPN, CDR2 SVGIG (reference sequence). V was clipped by 5 bases and J by 6 bases; unmatched bases: 18. The CDR3 extends over 17 amino acids. The CDR3 protein is CAWGPQKGQGSGQPQHF. CDR3 DNA: TGTGCCTGGGGTCCCCAAAAAGGACAGGGCAGCGGTCAGCCCCAGCATTTT.

The rearrangement joins TRBV6-4 to TRBJ1-2; D is perhaps TRBD1 (6 bases). The germline V and J ends were trimmed by 9 bases and 1 base, with 12 bases remaining between them. The germline gives CDR1 MRHNA, CDR2 SNTAGT. This CDR3 contains 13 residues. The CDR3, as DNA: TGTGCCAGGAAAGGACAGTTTAACTATGGCTACACCTTC. Protein sequence: CARKGQFNYGYTF.

The V gene is TRBV6-1, the J gene TRBJ1-5; D call uncertain. The V gene lost 4 bases and the J gene lost 6 bases, with 13 bases spanning the gap. This CDR3 has 14 residues. Looked up from germline, CDR1 is MNHNS and CDR2 is SASEGT. CDR3 coding DNA: TGTGCCAGCAGTGGGACGGCGGGAGGTCAGCCCCAGCATTTT. This codes for CASSGTAGGQPQHF.

This clone has a handful of counts. The chain employs TRBV7-9 and TRBJ1-2, with a possible D match to TRBD1 (5 bases). The CDR3 has 15 amino acids. CDR1 and CDR2 from the germline V gene are SEHNR and FQNEAQ (reference sequence). Between the trimmed V and J ends, which lost 3 bases and 4 bases, there was a span of 15 bases. This chain's CDR3 is CASSFLAGRSYGYTF. The CDR3 bases are TGTGCCAGCAGCTTCCTAGCGGGACGGAGCTATGGCTACACCTTC.

Only one count was recorded for this clone. The rearrangement links TRBV19 to TRBJ1-4, with a tentative D call TRBD1 (6 bases). Trimming removed 7 bases at V and 7 bases at J, with 28 bases between. CDR3 size: 18 residues. Germline V CDR1 and CDR2: LNHDA, SQIVND (reference sequence). This chain's CDR3 is CASTPGQNRMGGGEKLFF. CDR3 nucleotide sequence: TGTGCCAGTACCCCGGGCCAGAACCGTATGGGAGGGGGTGAAAAACTGTTTTTT.

The rearrangement joins TRBV5-1 to TRBJ2-7; D may correspond to TRBD1 or TRBD2 (6 bases each). With 4 bases removed from V and 3 bases from J, the gap between germline ends came to 14 bases. Germline V lookup: CDR1 SGHRS, CDR2 YFSETQ. The length of the CDR3 is 14 residues. The CDR3, as DNA: TGCGCCAGCAGCCCGGGGGACACAAACTACGAGCAGTACTTC. Its translation is CASSPGDTNYEQYF.

The chain carries TRBV6-4 and TRBJ2-3; D call uncertain. The V end was cut by 3 bases, the J end by 0 bases, with 13 bases between. Germline V gene data show CDR1 as MRHNA and CDR2 as SNTAGT. The CDR3 runs 16 residues. CDR3 DNA sequence: TGTGCCAGCAGTGAAAGGGAATTCTCTAGCACAGATACGCAGTATTTT. Amino acids: CASSEREFSSTDTQYF.

The chain is built from TRBV7-8 and TRBJ1-2, with D tentatively TRBD1 (5 bases). The CDR3 is 15 amino acids. Trimming pared 0 bases from V and 3 bases from J, leaving 11 bases between. Germline V gene lookup returns CDR1 SGHVS and CDR2 FQNEAQ. The CDR3 spells CASSLAGGPDYGYTF. In DNA form, the CDR3 reads TGTGCCAGCAGCTTAGCGGGGGGTCCTGACTATGGCTACACCTTC.

The rearrangement links TRBV9 to TRBJ2-1; 10 positions agree with TRBD2. This CDR3 has 15 residues. V trimming: 2 bases; J trimming: 6 bases; junction bases outside the gene matches: 5. CDR1 is SGDLS, CDR2 YYNGEE, per germline. The CDR3 protein is CASSVERGGLNEQFF. CDR3 sequence (DNA): TGTGCCAGCAGCGTCGAGCGGGGGGGCCTCAATGAGCAGTTCTTC.

The chain recombines TRBV6-5 with TRBJ1-5; D might be TRBD1 (5 bases). CDR1 is MNHEY and CDR2 is SVGAGI in the germline V gene. The CDR3 runs 15 residues. The V gene lost 5 bases and the J gene lost 8 bases, with 19 bases spanning the gap. CDR3 nucleotides: TGTGCCAGCAGTCAGGGTCGGGATGGAGGTAAGCCCCAGCATTTT. Its protein is CASSQGRDGGKPQHF.

This chain links TRBV29-1 with TRBJ1-2; no clear D. Trimming took 0 bases from V and 3 from J, leaving 5 bases between them. CDR1 and CDR2 (germline): SQVTM, ANQGSEA. The CDR3 is 12 residues long. CDR3 residues: CSVEDQYYGYTF. Written as DNA, the CDR3 is TGCAGCGTTGAAGATCAGTACTATGGCTACACCTTC. The complete variable domain, with remaining parts taken from reference TRBV29-1 and TRBJ1-2, reads SAVISQKPSRDICQRGTSLTIQCQVDSQVTMMFWYRQQPGQSLTLIATANQGSEATYESGFVIDKFPISRPNLTFSTLTVSNMSPEDSSIYLCSVEDQYYGYTFGSGTRLTVV.

The gene calls are TRBV10-3 and TRBJ2-7; D possibly corresponds to TRBD1 (6 bases). Trimming removed 8 bases at V and 2 bases at J, with 16 bases between. CDR3 length equals 14 residues. Germline V gene lookup returns CDR1 ENHRY and CDR2 SYGVKD. The CDR3 DNA reads TGTGCCATCCGCTTGACAGGATCTACCTACGAGCAGTACTTC. Protein product: CAIRLTGSTYEQYF.

The V gene is TRBV15, the J gene TRBJ2-3; no firm D call. The V gene lost 1 base and the J gene lost 5 bases, with 4 bases spanning the gap. Germline-derived CDR1 and CDR2 are LNHNV and YYDKDF (reference sequence). This CDR3 spans 12 amino acids. Here the CDR3 DNA reads TGTGCCACCAGCAGAGTCGGAGATACGCAGTATTTT. It is translated as CATSRVGDTQYF.

The chain employs TRBV9 and TRBJ1-3; maybe TRBD1 (5 bases). There are 15 residues in the CDR3. The V and J ends lost 2 bases and 2 bases respectively, with 11 bases between them. CDR1 SGDLS and CDR2 YYNGEE come from the germline V gene. CDR3 in amino acids: CASSVRDFPGNTIYF. The CDR3 DNA reads TGTGCCAGCAGCGTCCGGGACTTCCCTGGAAACACCATATATTTT.

This clone was picked up a small number of times. The rearrangement uses TRBV7-9 and TRBJ1-2; 8 bases align to TRBD1. This CDR3 comprises 15 residues. Looked up from germline, CDR1 is SEHNR and CDR2 is FQNEAQ (reference sequence). V lost 2 bases, J lost 2 bases, and 4 bases stayed unmatched. CDR3 region: CASSLSGQGNYGYTF. Written as DNA, the CDR3 is TGTGCCAGCAGCTTATCTGGACAGGGAAACTATGGCTACACCTTC.

In its sample, this clone was seen once. This chain links TRBV12-5 with TRBJ2-2; D remains unclear. The germline V and J ends were trimmed by 4 bases and 7 bases, with 7 bases remaining between them. Per the germline V gene, CDR1 is LGHNT and CDR2 is FRNRAP. This CDR3 spans 12 amino acids. The CDR3 is CASGSVGGELFF. In DNA, the CDR3 is TGTGCTAGTGGTTCCGTAGGCGGGGAGCTGTTTTTT. The whole variable domain, filled in from reference TRBV12-5 and TRBJ2-2, reads DARVTQTPRHKVTEMGQEVTMRCQPILGHNTVFWYRQTMMQGLELLAYFRNRAPLDDSGMPKDRFSAEMPDATLATLKIQPSEPRDSAVYFCASGSVGGELFFGEGSRLTVL.

The rearrangement links TRBV5-1 to TRBJ1-2; a weak D match, TRBD1 (6 bases). Germline assignment: CDR1 SGHRS and CDR2 YFSETQ. This CDR3 region has 16 residues. Trimming removed 4 bases at V and 2 bases at J, with 18 bases between. The CDR3 coding sequence is TGCGCCAGCAGCACGCTCAACAGGGAAGAGAACTATGGCTACACCTTC. This sequence encodes CASSTLNREENYGYTF.

J is TRBJ1-2 and V is TRBV7-2, with no clear D. The CDR3 is 15 residues long. Per germline, CDR1 SGHTA and CDR2 FQGNSA. V lost 2 bases and J 4 bases, leaving 14 bases between the germline ends. CDR3: CASSLRANTGYGYTF. In nucleotides, the CDR3 is TGTGCCAGCAGCTTAAGGGCCAACACTGGCTATGGCTACACCTTC. The whole variable domain, filled in from reference TRBV7-2 and TRBJ1-2, reads GAGVSQSPSNKVTEKGKDVELRCDPISGHTALYWYRQSLGQGLEFLIYFQGNSAPDKSGLPSDRFSAERTGGSVSTLTIQRTQQEDSAVYLCASSLRANTGYGYTFGSGTRLTVV.

The chain carries TRBV7-6 and TRBJ2-2; 7 bases agree with TRBD1. CDR3 length: 16 residues. Germline lookup yields CDR1 SGHVS and CDR2 FNYEAQ. With V trimmed by 0 bases and J by 5 bases, 6 bases remained unmatched. The CDR3 loop is CASSLAGTVLTGELFF. DNA for the CDR3: TGTGCCAGCAGCTTAGCCGGGACAGTCCTAACCGGGGAGCTGTTTTTT.

This chain links TRBV11-2 with TRBJ2-7, with TRBD1 as a possible D gene (6 bases). V lost 4 bases to trimming and J lost 9 bases, with 10 bases between them. Germline V lookup: CDR1 SGHAT, CDR2 FQNNGV. There are 11 residues in the CDR3. The CDR3 DNA is TGTGCCAGCAGCTCAGAGGACAGGCAGTACTTC. Amino acid sequence: CASSSEDRQYF.

V and J are TRBV7-9 and TRBJ1-1; a possible D gene is TRBD1 (5 bases). Germline values: CDR1 SEHNR, CDR2 FQNEAQ (reference sequence). The V and J ends lost 5 bases and 0 bases respectively, with 13 bases between them. This CDR3 is built from 15 residues. The DNA for the CDR3 is TGTGCCAGCAGCCCAGGAGGGACGCTGAACACTGAAGCTTTCTTT. Its protein product is CASSPGGTLNTEAFF. The full variable domain, its missing parts supplied by reference TRBV7-9 and TRBJ1-1, is DTGVSQNPRHKITKRGQNVTFRCDPISEHNRLYWYRQTLGQGPEFLTYFQNEAQLEKSRLLSDRFSAERPKGSFSTLEIQRTEQGDSAMYLCASSPGGTLNTEAFFGQGTRLTVV.

The gene calls are TRBV9 and TRBJ2-7, with unresolved D. Germline V gene data show CDR1 as SGDLS and CDR2 as YYNGEE. The CDR3 has 15 amino acids. V lost 0 bases to trimming and J lost 0 bases, with 10 bases between them. The CDR3 is CASSVDDGLSYEQYF. The CDR3 DNA is TGTGCCAGCAGCGTAGACGACGGGCTCTCCTACGAGCAGTACTTC.

The chain carries TRBV5-1 and TRBJ1-2, with D uncertain. V lost 3 bases and J 3 bases, leaving 12 bases between the germline ends. The germline gives CDR1 SGHRS, CDR2 YFSETQ. This CDR3 is built from 14 residues. The CDR3 DNA reads as TGCGCCAGCAGCTCCGGCGGGTCCCACTATGGCTACACCTTC. It translates to CASSSGGSHYGYTF.

The V call is TRBV29-1, the J call TRBJ2-7, with D possibly matching TRBD2 (5 bases). The CDR3 is made up of 14 amino acids. Trimming cost V 6 bases and J 3 bases, with 18 bases left between them. CDR1 is SQVTM and CDR2 is ANQGSEA in the germline V gene. The CDR3 nucleotides are TGCAGCGTGACAACCGGGGTTTCCCTCTACGAGCAGTACTTC. Translated, it gives CSVTTGVSLYEQYF.

There are a few counts of this clone. The chain uses TRBV2 and TRBJ1-1; possible D gene TRBD1, 5 bases. This CDR3 is built from 13 residues. Germline loops: CDR1 SNHLY, CDR2 FYNNEI. V lost 6 bases and J 4 bases, leaving 12 bases between the germline ends. The CDR3 loop is CASRDGGGTEAFF. CDR3 in DNA: TGTGCCAGCAGGGACGGGGGGGGCACTGAAGCTTTCTTT.